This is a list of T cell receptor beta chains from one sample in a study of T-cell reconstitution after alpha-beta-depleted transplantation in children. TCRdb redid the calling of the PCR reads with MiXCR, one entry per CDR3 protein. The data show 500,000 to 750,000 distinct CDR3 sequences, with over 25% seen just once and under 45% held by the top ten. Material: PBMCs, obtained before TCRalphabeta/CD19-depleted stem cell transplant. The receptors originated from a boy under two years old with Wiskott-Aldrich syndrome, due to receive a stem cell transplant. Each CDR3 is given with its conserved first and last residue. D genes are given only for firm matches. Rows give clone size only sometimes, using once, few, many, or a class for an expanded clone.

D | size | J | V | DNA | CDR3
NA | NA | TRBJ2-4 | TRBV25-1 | TGTGCCAGCAGCCTTGGAACTAGTCTAGCCAAAAACATTCAGTACTTC | CASSLGTSLAKNIQYF
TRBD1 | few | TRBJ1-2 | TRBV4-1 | TGCGCCAGCAGCCAAGACTGGTCTTCGGGACAGGCCTATGGCTACACCTTC | CASSQDWSSGQAYGYTF
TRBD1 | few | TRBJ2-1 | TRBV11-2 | TGTGCCAGCAGCTTAGGGGGGACAGGGGGTGTCGCCTACAATGAGCAGTTCTTC | CASSLGGTGGVAYNEQFF
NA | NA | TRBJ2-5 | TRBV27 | TGTGCCAGCAGTGTTCTAGCAAGAGAGACCCAGTACTTC | CASSVLARETQYF
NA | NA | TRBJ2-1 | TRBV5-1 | TGCGCCAGCAGCTTGGATCCGGGAGAGGTCAATGAGCAGTTCTTC | CASSLDPGEVNEQFF
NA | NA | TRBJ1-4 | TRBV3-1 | TGTGCCAGCAGCCAGACTCTCGAGAAACTGTTTTTT | CASSQTLEKLFF
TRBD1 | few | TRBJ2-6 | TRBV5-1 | TGCGCCAGCAGCTTGGACAGGGGAACTGGGGCCAACGTCCTGACTTTC | CASSLDRGTGANVLTF
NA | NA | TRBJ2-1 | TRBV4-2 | TGTGCCAGCAGCGGAGGGACTGTGTACAATGAGCAGTTCTTC | CASSGGTVYNEQFF
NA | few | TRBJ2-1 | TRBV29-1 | TGCAGCGTTGATGGCTCAGCTACCGAGCAGTTCTTC | CSVDGSATEQFF
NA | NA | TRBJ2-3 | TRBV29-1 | TGCAGCGTTGAAGGGCTAGTCACAGATACGCAGTATTTT | CSVEGLVTDTQYF
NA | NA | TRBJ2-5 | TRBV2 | TGTGCCAGCAGTGAGGCCGGGACCAGCCAAGAGACCCAGTACTTC | CASSEAGTSQETQYF
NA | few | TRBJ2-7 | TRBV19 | TGTGCCAGTAGTATAGCAGGACGGAACGAGCAGTACTTC | CASSIAGRNEQYF
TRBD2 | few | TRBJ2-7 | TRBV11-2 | TGTGCCAGCGTACTAGCGGGAGGGTACGAGCAGTACTTC | CASVLAGGYEQYF
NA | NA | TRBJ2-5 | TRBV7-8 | TGTGCCAGCAGCTCCCTGGTTAGGGCCCCCTTACCCCCTGGGGAGACCCAGTACTTC | CASSSLVRAPLPPGETQYF
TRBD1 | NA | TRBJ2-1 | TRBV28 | TGTGCCAGTAAGACAGGGGTCAACAATGAGCAGTTCTTC | CASKTGVNNEQFF
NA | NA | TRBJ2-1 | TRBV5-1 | TGCGCCAGCAGCACCGCTTTAGCTTATGCCTACAATCAGCAGTTCTTC | CASSTALAYAYNQQFF
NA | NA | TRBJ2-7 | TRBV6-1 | TGTGCCACCCGAGAACAATACGAGCAGTACTTC | CATREQYEQYF
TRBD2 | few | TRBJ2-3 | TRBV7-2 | TGTGCCAGCAGCGAAAGACTAGCGGGAGTCGGTACGCAGTATTTT | CASSERLAGVGTQYF
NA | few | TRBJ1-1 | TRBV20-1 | TGCAGTGCCATCCCCCTTCCGGCTGAAGCTTTCTTT | CSAIPLPAEAFF
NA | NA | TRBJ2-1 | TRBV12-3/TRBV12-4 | TGTGCCAGCAGCCCCCTTGTAGACGGTGAGCAGTTCTTC | CASSPLVDGEQFF
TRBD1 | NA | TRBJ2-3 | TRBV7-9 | TGTGCCAGCAGCACACGACAGGGGGCAGTCACAGATACGCAGTATTTT | CASSTRQGAVTDTQYF
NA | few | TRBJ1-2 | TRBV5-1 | TGCGCCAGCAGCACATCAGGGAACTATGGCTACACCTTC | CASSTSGNYGYTF
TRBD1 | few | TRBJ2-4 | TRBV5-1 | TGCGCCAGCAGCCCCGACAGGGTCTGGAACATTCAGTACTTC | CASSPDRVWNIQYF
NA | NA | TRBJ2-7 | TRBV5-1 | TGCGCCAGCAGCCAAGGGGTGAGCTCCTACGAGCAGTACTTC | CASSQGVSSYEQYF
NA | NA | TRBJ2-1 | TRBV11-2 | TGTGCCAGCAGCTTAGATGGCTTCACGAGCTCCTACAATGAGCAGTTCTTC | CASSLDGFTSSYNEQFF
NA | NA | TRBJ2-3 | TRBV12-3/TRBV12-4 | TGTGCCAGCGAAGACATGATTCTAGGCTATAGCACAGATACGCAGTATTTT | CASEDMILGYSTDTQYF
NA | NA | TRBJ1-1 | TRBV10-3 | TGTGCCATCAGTGAGTCCAAAGTGAACACTGAAGCTTTCTTT | CAISESKVNTEAFF
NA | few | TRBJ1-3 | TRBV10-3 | TGTGCCATCAGTGAGTCGACTGGAAACACCATATATTTT | CAISESTGNTIYF
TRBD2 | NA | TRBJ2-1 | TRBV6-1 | TGTGCCAGCGATCCGGGACTAGCGGATGAGCAGTTCTTC | CASDPGLADEQFF
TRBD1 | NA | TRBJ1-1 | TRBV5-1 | TGCGCCAGCAGCTTCGACAGGGAGAACACTGAAGCTTTCTTT | CASSFDRENTEAFF
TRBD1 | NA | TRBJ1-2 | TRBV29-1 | TGCAGCGTTGAAGACAACAGGGGTATCGGCTACACCTTC | CSVEDNRGIGYTF
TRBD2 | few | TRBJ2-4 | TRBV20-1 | TGCAGTGCTGTTATTCAGCGGGAGGGCTCCAAAAACATTCAGTACTTC | CSAVIQREGSKNIQYF
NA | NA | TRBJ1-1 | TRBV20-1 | TGCAGTGCTAGGCGCGGGGCCGACACTGAAGCTTTCTTT | CSARRGADTEAFF
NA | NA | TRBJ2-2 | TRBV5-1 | TGCGCCAGCATTGAAGGACCGAACACCGGGGAGCTGTTTTTT | CASIEGPNTGELFF
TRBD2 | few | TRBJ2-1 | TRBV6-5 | TGTGCCAGCAGAGCGGGAGTATCCTACAATGAGCAGTTCTTC | CASRAGVSYNEQFF
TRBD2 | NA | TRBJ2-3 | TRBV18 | TGTGCCAGCTCACCGTTGGCTAGCGGGATGGGCACAGATACGCAGTATTTT | CASSPLASGMGTDTQYF
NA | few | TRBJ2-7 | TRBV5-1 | TGCGCCAGCAGCTCCGGACAGGGACTATACTACGAGCAGTACTTC | CASSSGQGLYYEQYF